This record covers a single TCR beta chain. Its antigen is unknown. Normal lung was sampled as far from the tumour as possible, at least 3 cm. This entry belongs to a study of immune cell composition in non-small cell lung cancer. Study outcomes and limitations: TIL tumour reactivity correlated with maximal tumour-associated clone frequency in adenocarcinoma. Clones >0.5% enriched in tumour were rarer in adenocarcinoma (around 35%) than squamous (roughly 75%).

This CDR3 is 13 amino acids long. V gave up 1 base and J gave up 1 base, with 4 bases separating them. Germline CDR1 reads LGHNA; CDR2 reads YSLEER. Repertoires were generated with immunoSEQ multiplex PCR, while TCRdb's copy carries only in-frame clones and drops some. The sample holds about 16,000 clones, over 70% seen once. The same sample was also studied in work on CD4 T cells in lung cancer. In that study: Blood T cells were screened for responses to candidate mutation neoepitopes. Before giving blood, patients had received treatments including platinum chemotherapy, some also nivolumab or pembrolizumab.

This clonotype was sampled from a human donor with non-small cell lung cancer. The sequencing sample was made of non-adjacent lung tissue. This sequence joins TRBV4-3 and TRBJ1-1, with D unresolved. CDR3 nucleotides: TGCGCCAGCAGCCAAGGCGGGAACACTGAAGCTTTCTTT. This codes for CASSQGGNTEAFF.